This TCR beta chain was recovered during a study of T cells in Graves' hyperthyroidism and ophthalmopathy. Regarding the study as a whole: The blood repertoire included most of the expanded thyroid clonotypes above 0.001.

Comments on this clonotype: Antigen: not known.

Aged 18 to 65, the patients had hyperthyroidism that was newly diagnosed and had lasted under 2 months. V lost 2 bases, J lost 2 bases, and 11 bases lay in between. CDR1 KGHDR and CDR2 SFDVKD come from the germline V gene. The CDR3 totals 15 residues. Researchers amplified the TCR beta CDR3 regions from RNA transcripts. During a first-round RT-PCR of the TCR CDR3, the HTBI primer set was used. In TCRdb, the multiplex PCR reads were re-called with MiXCR into one record per CDR3 protein. Here the sample spans some 740,000 distinct CDR3 sequences, roughly 15% being singletons. Material for sequencing was blood. This clonotype was sampled from a young woman with Graves' hyperthyroidism. V and J are TRBV24-1 and TRBJ1-2; a weak D match, TRBD1 (5 bases). Written as DNA, the CDR3 is TGTGCCACCAGTGATTGGGGACGGGGGAACTATGGCTACACCTTC. Encoded protein: CATSDWGRGNYGYTF.